A selection of T cell receptor beta chains follows, all from one sample in a study of shared clonotypes between healthy human individuals. The assay was immunoSEQ multiplex PCR, and TCRdb's table has in-frame clones only and misses some. The sample contains roughly 2.2 million clones, approximately 95% of which appear only once. The specimen was naive CD4+ T cells from PBMCs. The receptors stem from a man aged 18 to 30 in good health. Some clones in this sample may be carry-over from other donors' samples. Both conserved end residues are trimmed from each CDR3. Each record gives: J gene, V gene, clone size, CDR3 protein. Size tells how often a clone was seen (once, few, many) or the class of an expanded clone, and some rows leave it out.

TRBJ2-7 | TRBV7-2 | - | ASSSHHWTSGSWYEQY
TRBJ1-2 | TRBV15 | - | ATSRDRGTGYGYT
TRBJ1-1 | TRBV5-1 | - | ASSYYRGSTEAF
TRBJ2-7 | TRBV9 | - | ASSVQGLDDEQY
TRBJ1-2 | TRBV2 | once | ASSAIQGIGGYT
TRBJ2-1 | TRBV29-1 | - | SVSSYNEQF
TRBJ2-1 | TRBV10-1 | - | ASPTGPAYNEQF
TRBJ2-5 | TRBV7-3 | - | ASSQGGEETQY
TRBJ2-2 | TRBV11-3 | - | ASSSRQTGELF
TRBJ1-5 | TRBV9 | few | ASSVEGASNQPQH
TRBJ1-3 | TRBV28 | few | ASSGVSGNTIY
TRBJ2-1 | TRBV10-3 | - | AISGASSVDNEQF
TRBJ1-1 | TRBV5-1 | - | ASSQGTANTEAF
TRBJ1-1 | TRBV2 | - | ASSEVQVMNTEAF
TRBJ2-7 | TRBV11-2 | - | ASSRVSSYEQY
TRBJ2-7 | TRBV27 | once | ASSLFPRARSYEQY
TRBJ2-7 | TRBV28 | - | ASREHRGSYEQY
TRBJ1-1 | TRBV28 | - | ASSLLPSINTEAF
TRBJ2-7 | TRBV6-5 | once | ASSGPLRDEQY
TRBJ1-2 | TRBV7-2 | - | ASGQYTSYGYT
TRBJ2-7 | TRBV6-1 | - | ASIGTPSVEQY
TRBJ2-2 | TRBV4-1 | - | ASSQAPGLAGGTGELF
TRBJ2-1 | TRBV28 | - | ASRGTSGLRIDNEQF
TRBJ1-2 | TRBV19 | few | ASTSPGGGDYGYT
TRBJ2-7 | TRBV13 | - | ASSPWGRIGEDEQY
TRBJ2-7 | TRBV5-1 | - | ASSRSGAYEQY
TRBJ2-5 | TRBV4-1 | - | ASSQVGLGETQY
TRBJ2-5 | TRBV11-2 | - | ASSPRGSQETQY
TRBJ2-1 | TRBV19 | - | ASSTRDQGDNEQF
TRBJ2-3 | TRBV10-3 | once | AISEGLGRDTQY
TRBJ2-1 | TRBV5-5 | - | ASSEAGTGDYNEQF
TRBJ1-5 | TRBV5-1 | - | ASSLDGNQPQH
TRBJ2-2 | TRBV7-3 | - | ASTLGRNTGELF
TRBJ1-3 | TRBV4-1 | - | ASSQETALVSGNTIY
TRBJ1-1 | TRBV10-2 | - | ASSESRQGRRTEAF
TRBJ2-5 | TRBV7-6 | - | ASSSLQETQY
TRBJ2-3 | TRBV6-1 | - | ASSEGQVLTDTQY
TRBJ2-3 | TRBV7-2 | - | ASSLGIAADTQY
TRBJ1-1 | TRBV21-1 | - | ASRVRDRGKVVTEAF
TRBJ2-1 | TRBV10-1 | once | ASSPSSYNEQF
TRBJ2-1 | TRBV7-2 | once | ASSNGYNEQF
TRBJ1-2 | TRBV30 | - | AWSVGRGYGYT